This T cell receptor (beta chain) was captured by sequencing in a study of response to subunit inactivated influenza vaccine (dated by TCRdb to about 2018). Broadly, across the study: Deep quantitative profiling of the T cell receptor repertoire was used in the study to follow responses to a trivalent subunit inactivated influenza vaccine.

This clonotype was picked up a small number of times. Its antigen is still unknown. No clone much larger than this one lies a single base away; base qualities are absent. Overall study outcomes, separate from this receptor: The authors proposed that each seasonal influenza vaccination may bring in only a limited number of new T cells.

CDR1 and CDR2, looked up from the germline V gene, are SGHVS and FQNEAQ. The CDR3 measures 17 amino acids from cysteine to phenylalanine. The DNA shown is the 51-base CDR3, in frame from base 1. V trim: 5 bases; J trim: 6 bases; unmatched bases: 13. The method was RT-PCR. These reads were obtained on an Illumina HiSeq 2500. TCRdb ran its own pipeline on the public reads, namely fastp trimming at Q25 and MiXCR clone calling, and kept in-frame beta chains. Each record represents a unique CDR3 protein, reported with the most common genes and DNA among its rows. A total of approximately 530,000 distinct CDR3 sequences appear in this sample, less than 7.5% of them only once. Together, the top ten hold around 13% of the sample.

The source material was PBMCs from blood, sampled 23 months after vaccination. The clonotype originates from a man aged 50 to 69 who received an inactivated influenza vaccine. Donor details come from another sample of the same person, matched by shared clones. The sequence is built from TRBV7-8 and TRBJ1-1, and 12 junction bases match TRBD1. The CDR3 amino acid sequence is: CASSIRDRGRDSAEAFF. The bases read TGTGCCAGCAGCATACGGGACAGGGGGCGCGATAGCGCTGAAGCTTTCTTT.